The source of this T cell receptor beta chain is a study of beta chain features in type 1 diabetes. Overall study findings and caveats: TCRB CDR3s were moderately but significantly shorter in Type 1 diabetes patients in all four CD4+ subsets.

Naive, central memory, regulatory and stem cell-like memory cells within the CD4+ compartment were sorted using CD45RO/CCR7/CD25/CD127/CD95/CD27. On this clone itself: Its antigen is currently unknown.

The germline CDR1 and CDR2 sequences are ENHRY and SYGVKD. The CDR3 sequence is 15 residues long. V trimming: 4 bases; J trimming: 3 bases; junction bases outside the gene matches: 6. The study reverse transcribed the entire isolated RNA, so it sequenced expressed TCRB transcripts. Sequenced by immunoSEQ multiplex PCR; TCRdb stores in-frame clones only, minus some. The repertoire holds 240,000 or so clones, with 14% as singletons. The chain uses TRBV10-3 and TRBJ2-7; 10 positions agree with TRBD2. The TCR originated in a man aged 30 to 45 with type 1 diabetes. Sequenced: naive CD4+ T cells from blood. CDR3 sequence: CAISGQAGGSYEQYF. The DNA of the CDR3 is TGTGCCATCAGTGGGCAAGCGGGAGGGAGCTACGAGCAGTACTTC.